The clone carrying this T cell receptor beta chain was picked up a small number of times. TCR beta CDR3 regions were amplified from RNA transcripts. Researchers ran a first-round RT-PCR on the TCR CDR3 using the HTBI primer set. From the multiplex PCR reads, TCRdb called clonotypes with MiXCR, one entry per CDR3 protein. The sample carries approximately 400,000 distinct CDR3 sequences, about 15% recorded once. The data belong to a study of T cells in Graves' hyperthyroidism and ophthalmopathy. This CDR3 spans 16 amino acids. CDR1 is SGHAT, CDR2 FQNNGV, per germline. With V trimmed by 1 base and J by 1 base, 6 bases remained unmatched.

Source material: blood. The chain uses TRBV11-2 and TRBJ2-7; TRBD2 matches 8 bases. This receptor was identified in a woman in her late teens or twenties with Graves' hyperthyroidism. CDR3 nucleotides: TGTGCCAGCAGCTTAGTAAGCGGGAGTCCTTCCTACGAGCAGTACTTC. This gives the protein CASSLVSGSPSYEQYF. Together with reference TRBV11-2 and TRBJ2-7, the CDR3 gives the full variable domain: EAGVAQSPRYKIIEKRQSVAFWCNPISGHATLYWYQQILGQGPKLLIQFQNNGVVDDSQLPKDRFSAERLKGVDSTLKIQPAKLEDSAVYLCASSLVSGSPSYEQYFGPGTRLTVT.